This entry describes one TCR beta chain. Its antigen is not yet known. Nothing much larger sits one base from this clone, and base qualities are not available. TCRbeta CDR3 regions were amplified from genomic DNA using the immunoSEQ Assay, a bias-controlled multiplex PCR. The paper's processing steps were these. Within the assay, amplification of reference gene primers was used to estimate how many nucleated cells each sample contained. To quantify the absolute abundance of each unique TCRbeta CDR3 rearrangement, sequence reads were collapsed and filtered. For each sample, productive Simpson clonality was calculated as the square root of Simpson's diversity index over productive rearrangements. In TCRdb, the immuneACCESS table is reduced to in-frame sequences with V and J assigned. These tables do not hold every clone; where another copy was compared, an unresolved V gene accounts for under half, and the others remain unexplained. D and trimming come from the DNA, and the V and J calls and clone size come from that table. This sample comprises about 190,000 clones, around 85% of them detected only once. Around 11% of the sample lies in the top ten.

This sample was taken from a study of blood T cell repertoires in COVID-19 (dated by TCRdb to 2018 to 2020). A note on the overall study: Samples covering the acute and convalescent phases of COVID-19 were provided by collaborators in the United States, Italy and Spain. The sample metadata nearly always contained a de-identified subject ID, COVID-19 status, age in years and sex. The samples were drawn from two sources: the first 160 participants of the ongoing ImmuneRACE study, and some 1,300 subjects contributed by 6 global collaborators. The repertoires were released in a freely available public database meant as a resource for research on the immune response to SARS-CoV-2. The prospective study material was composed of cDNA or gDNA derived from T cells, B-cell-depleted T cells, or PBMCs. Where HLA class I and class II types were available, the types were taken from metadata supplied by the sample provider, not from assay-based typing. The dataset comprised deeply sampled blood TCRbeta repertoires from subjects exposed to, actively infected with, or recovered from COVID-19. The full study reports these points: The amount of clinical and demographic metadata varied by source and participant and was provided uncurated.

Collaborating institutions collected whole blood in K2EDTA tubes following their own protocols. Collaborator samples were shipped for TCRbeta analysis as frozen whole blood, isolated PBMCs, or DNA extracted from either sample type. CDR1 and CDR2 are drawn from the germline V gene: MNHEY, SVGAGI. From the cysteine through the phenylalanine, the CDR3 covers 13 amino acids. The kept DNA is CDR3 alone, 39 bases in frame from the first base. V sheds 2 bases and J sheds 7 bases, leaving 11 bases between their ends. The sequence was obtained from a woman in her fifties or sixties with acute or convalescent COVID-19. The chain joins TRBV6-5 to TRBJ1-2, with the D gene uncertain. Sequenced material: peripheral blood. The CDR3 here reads CASSYTGAGGYTF. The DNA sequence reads TGTGCCAGCAGTTACACGGGAGCCGGTGGCTACACCTTC.